A selection of T cell receptor beta chains follows, all from one sample in a study of neurological immune-mediated disorders. TCRdb recomputed calls from the 5' RACE reads with MiXCR, one row per CDR3 protein. The sample contains 80,000 or so distinct CDR3 sequences, approximately 9.4% of which appear only once. The sequencing input was PBMCs. The origin of the receptors is a man aged 50-60 years in good health. The CDR3 runs from the conserved cysteine through the conserved F or W. The order of the fields is J gene, D gene, V gene, clone size, CDR3 DNA, CDR3 protein. D genes are given only for firm matches. Clone size is shown for a subset of rows, as once, few, many or a class of expanded clone.

j_call: TRBJ1-1; d_call: -; v_call: TRBV7-8; clone_size: many; cdr3_nt: TGTGCCAGCAGCCTCCGGACAGCCGGGAGCACTGAAGCTTTCTTT; cdr3_aa: CASSLRTAGSTEAFF
j_call: TRBJ2-7; d_call: -; v_call: TRBV20-1; clone_size: many; cdr3_nt: TGCAGTGCTAGAGAACCGGGACCCTCAGGATACGAGCAGTACTTC; cdr3_aa: CSAREPGPSGYEQYF
j_call: TRBJ2-2; d_call: -; v_call: TRBV11-3; clone_size: -; cdr3_nt: TGTGCCAGCACCCCGACAGGCAACACCGGGGAGCTGTTTTTT; cdr3_aa: CASTPTGNTGELFF
j_call: TRBJ2-1; d_call: TRBD2; v_call: TRBV24-1; clone_size: -; cdr3_nt: TGTGCCACCAGTGACCCTTATAGCGGGAGTGGCTACAATGAGCAGTTCTTC; cdr3_aa: CATSDPYSGSGYNEQFF
j_call: TRBJ2-2; d_call: TRBD2; v_call: TRBV7-2; clone_size: many; cdr3_nt: TGTGCCAGCAGCTTAGATGCTTCGGGAGGGCCCCGGGAGCTGTTTTTT; cdr3_aa: CASSLDASGGPRELFF
j_call: TRBJ2-4; d_call: -; v_call: TRBV28; clone_size: many; cdr3_nt: TGTGCCAGCAGTCGGGATTTAGCCAAAAACATTCAGTACTTC; cdr3_aa: CASSRDLAKNIQYF
j_call: TRBJ1-1; d_call: -; v_call: TRBV28; clone_size: many; cdr3_nt: TGTGCCAGCAGGCTACAGGGAACTGAAGCTTTCTTT; cdr3_aa: CASRLQGTEAFF
j_call: TRBJ2-3; d_call: -; v_call: TRBV12-3/TRBV12-4; clone_size: many; cdr3_nt: TGTGCCAGCAGTCCCCAGGGGACAAGGGGCACAGATACGCAGTATTTT; cdr3_aa: CASSPQGTRGTDTQYF
j_call: TRBJ2-3; d_call: -; v_call: TRBV7-9; clone_size: many; cdr3_nt: TGTGCCAGCAGCTTAGAACGGATCACAGATACGCAGTATTTT; cdr3_aa: CASSLERITDTQYF
j_call: TRBJ2-7; d_call: -; v_call: TRBV3-1; clone_size: -; cdr3_nt: TGTGCCAGCAGCCGAAAGGGGTCCTACGAGCAGTACTTC; cdr3_aa: CASSRKGSYEQYF
j_call: TRBJ1-4; d_call: TRBD1; v_call: TRBV7-2; clone_size: many; cdr3_nt: TGTGCCAGCAGCGTTATTGCCGGGACAGCTTTAATTTTT; cdr3_aa: CASSVIAGTALIF
j_call: TRBJ2-2; d_call: -; v_call: TRBV7-2; clone_size: many; cdr3_nt: TGTGCCAGCCCAGGGGGGGTGAACACCGGGGAGCTGTTTTTT; cdr3_aa: CASPGGVNTGELFF
j_call: TRBJ1-2; d_call: -; v_call: TRBV28; clone_size: many; cdr3_nt: TGTGCCAGCAGTCCGGGGGGAGTCGTTAACTATGGCTACACCTTC; cdr3_aa: CASSPGGVVNYGYTF
j_call: TRBJ2-5; d_call: TRBD1; v_call: TRBV14; clone_size: many; cdr3_nt: TGTGCCAGCAGCCAACACAGGGGGTACCAAGAGACCCAGTACTTC; cdr3_aa: CASSQHRGYQETQYF
j_call: TRBJ2-1; d_call: -; v_call: TRBV3-1; clone_size: many; cdr3_nt: TGTGCCAGCAGCCCCCGGGAACGGTCCTACAATGAGCAGTTCTTC; cdr3_aa: CASSPRERSYNEQFF
j_call: TRBJ2-7; d_call: TRBD1; v_call: TRBV5-1; clone_size: -; cdr3_nt: TGCGCCAGCCGGAGACAGGGGCCCTACGAGCAGTACTTC; cdr3_aa: CASRRQGPYEQYF
j_call: TRBJ2-1; d_call: TRBD2; v_call: TRBV5-1; clone_size: -; cdr3_nt: TGCGCCAGCAGCACCGGGACTAGTACCTACAATGAGCAGTTCTTC; cdr3_aa: CASSTGTSTYNEQFF
j_call: TRBJ2-1; d_call: -; v_call: TRBV29-1; clone_size: many; cdr3_nt: TGCAGCGGTGTGGTGGGGATTGAGCAGTTCTTC; cdr3_aa: CSGVVGIEQFF
j_call: TRBJ2-5; d_call: TRBD2; v_call: TRBV7-2; clone_size: many; cdr3_nt: TGTGCCAGCAGCCCCCCCGGGACTAGCGGGAAAAGGGCCCAGTACTTC; cdr3_aa: CASSPPGTSGKRAQYF
j_call: TRBJ1-1; d_call: -; v_call: TRBV3-1; clone_size: many; cdr3_nt: TGTGCCAGCAGCCAAGGGGGTTTGAACACTGAAGCTTTCTTT; cdr3_aa: CASSQGGLNTEAFF
j_call: TRBJ2-1; d_call: -; v_call: TRBV29-1; clone_size: many; cdr3_nt: TGCAGCGTTGGCTCCGAGCGGTTCTCCTACAATGAGCAGTTCTTC; cdr3_aa: CSVGSERFSYNEQFF
j_call: TRBJ2-5; d_call: -; v_call: TRBV20-1; clone_size: many; cdr3_nt: TGCAGTGCTAGAGATCCTTATAAAACCCAAGAGACCCAGTACTTC; cdr3_aa: CSARDPYKTQETQYF
j_call: TRBJ2-1; d_call: TRBD1; v_call: TRBV7-9; clone_size: many; cdr3_nt: TGTGCCAGCAGCCCAACCGGACAGGGAAGTGAGCAGTTCTTC; cdr3_aa: CASSPTGQGSEQFF
j_call: TRBJ1-5; d_call: -; v_call: TRBV27; clone_size: many; cdr3_nt: TGTGCCAGCAGTTTTAACAGGGATAGCAATCAGCCCCAGCATTTT; cdr3_aa: CASSFNRDSNQPQHF
j_call: TRBJ2-2; d_call: TRBD1; v_call: TRBV5-1; clone_size: many; cdr3_nt: TGCGCCAGCAGCTTCGACAGGGGGAACACCGGGGAGCTGTTTTTT; cdr3_aa: CASSFDRGNTGELFF
j_call: TRBJ2-7; d_call: -; v_call: TRBV14; clone_size: -; cdr3_nt: TGTGCCAGCAGCCAACAGGGGATCCACTACGAGCAGTACTTC; cdr3_aa: CASSQQGIHYEQYF
j_call: TRBJ1-5; d_call: TRBD1; v_call: TRBV12-3/TRBV12-4; clone_size: many; cdr3_nt: TGTGCCAGCAGGGGGACAGCTAGCAATCAGCCCCAGCATTTT; cdr3_aa: CASRGTASNQPQHF
j_call: TRBJ1-3; d_call: -; v_call: TRBV24-1; clone_size: many; cdr3_nt: TGTGCCACCAGTGACACCAGGGACCCTGGAAACACCATATATTTT; cdr3_aa: CATSDTRDPGNTIYF
j_call: TRBJ2-7; d_call: TRBD2; v_call: TRBV20-1; clone_size: many; cdr3_nt: TGCAGTGCTCTAGCGGGAGGCTCCTCCTACGAGCAGTACTTC; cdr3_aa: CSALAGGSSYEQYF
j_call: TRBJ2-3; d_call: TRBD2; v_call: TRBV5-1; clone_size: many; cdr3_nt: TGCGCCAGCCGGTGGAGCGGGAACACAGATACGCAGTATTTT; cdr3_aa: CASRWSGNTDTQYF
j_call: TRBJ2-6; d_call: -; v_call: TRBV12-3/TRBV12-4; clone_size: many; cdr3_nt: TGTGCCAGCAGTTTAGCATGGACCTCTGGGGCCAACGTCCTGACTTTC; cdr3_aa: CASSLAWTSGANVLTF
j_call: TRBJ2-2; d_call: -; v_call: TRBV5-1; clone_size: many; cdr3_nt: TGCGCCAGCAGCTTGGCAGGGACCGGGGAGCTGTTTTTT; cdr3_aa: CASSLAGTGELFF
j_call: TRBJ2-7; d_call: -; v_call: TRBV5-1; clone_size: many; cdr3_nt: TGCGCCAGCAGCCCAAGGAGTAGCGCCACGCTCCTAGACGAGCAGTACTTC; cdr3_aa: CASSPRSSATLLDEQYF
j_call: TRBJ1-5; d_call: -; v_call: TRBV7-8; clone_size: many; cdr3_nt: TGTGCCAGCAGCTTAGTCCGGGATAGCAATCAGCCCCAGCATTTT; cdr3_aa: CASSLVRDSNQPQHF
j_call: TRBJ1-1; d_call: -; v_call: TRBV12-3/TRBV12-4; clone_size: many; cdr3_nt: TGTGCCAGCAGTTTTCAGGGGATCGACACTGAAGCTTTCTTT; cdr3_aa: CASSFQGIDTEAFF
j_call: TRBJ2-7; d_call: -; v_call: TRBV5-1; clone_size: many; cdr3_nt: TGCGCCAGCAACTATGACGGCGGGCAGGGCGAGCAGTACTTC; cdr3_aa: CASNYDGGQGEQYF
j_call: TRBJ2-7; d_call: TRBD2; v_call: TRBV10-3; clone_size: many; cdr3_nt: TGTGCCATCAGTGAGGGTAGCGGGGGCCCCTACGAGCAGTACTTC; cdr3_aa: CAISEGSGGPYEQYF
j_call: TRBJ2-7; d_call: TRBD2; v_call: TRBV24-1; clone_size: many; cdr3_nt: TGTGCCACCAGCGCCCCACCCGGCGGGAGGGCCGAAAAAGCCTACGAGCAGTACTTC; cdr3_aa: CATSAPPGGRAEKAYEQYF
j_call: TRBJ1-5; d_call: TRBD1; v_call: TRBV4-1; clone_size: many; cdr3_nt: TGCGCCAGCAGCCAGACCGGGGACAGAATGAGCAATCAGCCCCAGCATTTT; cdr3_aa: CASSQTGDRMSNQPQHF
j_call: TRBJ2-5; d_call: -; v_call: TRBV4-2; clone_size: -; cdr3_nt: TGTGCCAGCAGCCAAGGAGGGGGGACCCAAGAGACCCAGTACTTC; cdr3_aa: CASSQGGGTQETQYF
j_call: TRBJ2-5; d_call: TRBD2; v_call: TRBV7-2; clone_size: many; cdr3_nt: TGTGCCAGCAGCTTACTACGACTAGCGGGAGGGAAAGAGACCCAGTACTTC; cdr3_aa: CASSLLRLAGGKETQYF